What follows are 28 T cell receptor beta chains derived from one specimen sequenced in a study of CDR3 diversity in severe acne. TCRdb fed the PCR reads into MiXCR, producing one record per CDR3 protein. Altogether about 85,000 distinct CDR3 sequences are present, around half being singletons, with the ten largest covering 10%. Material for sequencing was blood. The source of these receptors is a male donor in good health, serving as a control.

At least ten counts were recorded for this clonotype. This chain uses TRBV27 with TRBJ1-6, with 7 nucleotides matching TRBD1. V was pared by 7 bases and J by 8 bases, with 11 bases of the junction left unmatched. CDR1 is MNHEY, CDR2 SMNVEV, per germline (reference sequence). The CDR3 covers 15 residues. The CDR3 nucleotides read TGTGCCAGCACCTTACAGACAGGGTTGGATTCACCCCTCCACTTT. Amino acid sequence: CASTLQTGLDSPLHF.

This clonotype was observed at least ten times. The V gene is TRBV5-1, the J gene TRBJ1-4; 7 nucleotides agree with TRBD1. J gave up 0 bases and V 3 bases, and 2 bases lay outside the gene matches. Germline CDR1 SGHRS, CDR2 YFSETQ. This CDR3 is built from 15 residues. The DNA for the CDR3 is TGCGCCAGCAGCTCCCAGGGGGCAACTAATGAAAAACTGTTTTTT. Amino acid sequence: CASSSQGATNEKLFF. The variable domain in full, completed from reference TRBV5-1 and TRBJ1-4, reads KAGVTQTPRYLIKTRGQQVTLSCSPISGHRSVSWYQQTPGQGLQFLFEYFSETQRNKGNFPGRFSGRQFSNSRSEMNVSTLELGDSALYLCASSSQGATNEKLFFGSGTQLSVL.

The CDR3 protein is CASSGGNRDRVMDEQYF. The CDR3 DNA is TGTGCCAGCAGTGGAGGAAACCGGGACAGGGTTATGGACGAGCAGTACTTC. The chain uses TRBV25-1 and TRBJ2-7, with 9 bases identical to TRBD1. V shed 4 bases, J shed 5 bases, and the junction held 15 bases outside the gene matches. The V gene's germline CDR1 is MGHDK and CDR2 SYGVNS. CDR3 length: 17 amino acids.

This sequence joins TRBV10-3 and TRBJ2-7; 7 bases match TRBD2. J was trimmed by 1 base and V by 10 bases; bases with no gene match: 7. The CDR3 has 13 residues. In germline, CDR1 is ENHRY, CDR2 SYGVKD. Here the CDR3 reads CATSGKGSYEQYF. In DNA form, the CDR3 reads TGTGCCACGAGCGGGAAAGGATCCTACGAGCAGTACTTC.

A few counts support this clonotype. CDR3 in DNA: TGTGCCAGCTCACTAGACATACAGGAGAAAGCTTTCTTT. Translating it yields CASSLDIQEKAFF. V and J are TRBV18 and TRBJ1-1, with D tentatively TRBD1 (5 bases). The CDR3 extends over 13 amino acids. V was trimmed by 4 bases and J by 9 bases, leaving 15 bases between them. Germline V gene sequence: CDR1 KGHSH, CDR2 LQKENI.

This CDR3 is CASSTRQGEAFF. In nucleotides, the CDR3 is TGTGCCAGCAGCACGCGACAGGGTGAAGCTTTCTTT. The chain employs TRBV3-1 and TRBJ1-1; 7 positions match TRBD1. The J segment lost 7 bases and the V segment lost 5 bases, leaving 4 bases of the junction unmatched. The CDR3 totals 12 residues. CDR1 is LGHDT, CDR2 YNNKEL, per germline (reference sequence).

This clonotype turned up a few times. The chain combines TRBV6-5 with TRBJ2-5; TRBD2 matches at 7 bases. The CDR3 contains 14 residues. Per the germline V gene, CDR1 is MNHEY and CDR2 is SVGAGI. The junction had 3 bases not matched to a gene; V was cut back by 2 bases and J by 3 bases. The CDR3 DNA follows: TGTGCCAGCAGTTACCGGGCGGGAGAAGAGACCCAGTACTTC. Translated, it gives CASSYRAGEETQYF.

By sample share, this clonotype is medium-sized. The chain joins TRBV5-1 to TRBJ2-7; possible D gene TRBD1, 5 bases. Trimming pared 0 bases from V and 5 bases from J, leaving 12 bases between. Germline assignment: CDR1 SGHRS and CDR2 YFSETQ. The length of the CDR3 is 14 residues. As DNA, the CDR3 is TGCGCCAGCAGCTTGGCCCCCCAGGGCAACGAGCAGTACTTC. As protein: CASSLAPQGNEQYF.

There are many counts of this clonotype. The chain recombines TRBV6-5 with TRBJ1-3; no firm D call. The CDR3 is 13 amino acids. Germline-derived CDR1 and CDR2 are MNHEY and SVGAGI. Deletions cut 9 bases from V and 0 bases from J, with 9 bases between. CDR3 sequence reads: CASKESSGNTIYF. The CDR3 coding sequence is TGTGCCAGTAAAGAGAGCTCTGGAAACACCATATATTTT.

In this sample, this clonotype turned up many times. The chain links TRBV6-5 to TRBJ1-1, with D unresolved. The CDR3 length is 13 residues. Looked up from germline, CDR1 is MNHEY and CDR2 is SVGAGI. The V end lost 4 bases, the J end lost 7 bases, and 13 bases lay between the germline ends. DNA of the CDR3: TGTGCCAGCAGTTCAAGACCGACGTTTGAAGCTTTCTTT. Protein product: CASSSRPTFEAFF.

The chain employs TRBV19 and TRBJ1-1, with TRBD1 as a possible D gene (5 bases). Germline V gene data show CDR1 as LNHDA and CDR2 as SQIVND (reference sequence). The CDR3 is 13 amino acids. V lost 11 bases, J lost 4 bases, and 17 bases lay in between. The CDR3 spells CAGRRGGSTEAFF. As DNA, the CDR3 is TGTGCCGGAAGGAGGGGTGGATCCACTGAAGCTTTCTTT.

J is TRBJ2-4 and V is TRBV19; the D is unclear. The germline CDR1 and CDR2 sequences are LNHDA and SQIVND (reference sequence). The CDR3 is 16 amino acids. The V end was cut by 3 bases, the J end by 0 bases, with 12 bases between. CDR3 in amino acids: CASSMETSLAKNIQYF. The CDR3 region has the DNA TGTGCCAGTAGTATGGAGACTTCCCTAGCCAAAAACATTCAGTACTTC.

This chain uses TRBV12-5 with TRBJ2-5; weak D call: TRBD2 (5 bases). The CDR3 contains 13 residues. V lost 4 bases and J 2 bases, leaving 8 bases between the germline ends. CDR1 is LGHNT, CDR2 FRNRAP, per germline. CDR3 coding DNA: TGTGCTAGTGGTTCACTAGGACAAGAGACCCAGTACTTC. Amino acid sequence: CASGSLGQETQYF.

The rearrangement uses TRBV2 and TRBJ2-7; TRBD1 matches at 7 bases. The germline V gene encodes CDR1 SNHLY and CDR2 FYNNEI. J was trimmed by 3 bases and V by 5 bases; bases with no gene match: 7. The CDR3 covers 14 residues. CDR3 sequence reads: CASSWKGTDYEQYF. The DNA for the CDR3 is TGTGCCAGCAGTTGGAAAGGGACAGACTACGAGCAGTACTTC.

CDR3 protein: CASSTRQGPGYTF. The CDR3 nucleotides are TGTGCCAGCAGTACCCGACAGGGGCCTGGCTACACCTTC. The chain recombines TRBV15 with TRBJ1-2; 8 bases agree with TRBD1. Looked up from germline, CDR1 is LNHNV and CDR2 is YYDKDF (reference sequence). Trimming at V came to 10 bases and at J to 7 bases, leaving 11 bases not matched to a gene. The CDR3 totals 13 residues.

This clonotype occurred a few times. The chain uses TRBV28 and TRBJ1-5; D perhaps matches TRBD1 (6 bases). Germline loops: CDR1 MDHEN, CDR2 SYDVKM. V lost 3 bases and J lost 0, with 12 bases in between. The CDR3 spans 16 residues. CDR3 sequence reads: CASSLDGTHSNQPQHF. The CDR3, as DNA: TGTGCCAGCAGTTTGGACGGGACACATAGCAATCAGCCCCAGCATTTT.

This sequence joins TRBV6-5 and TRBJ1-6; possible D gene TRBD1, 6 bases. Germline assignment: CDR1 MNHEY and CDR2 SVGAGI. The CDR3 runs 15 residues. With 7 bases removed from V and 9 bases from J, the gap between germline ends came to 19 bases. This chain's CDR3 is CASNRARGASSPLHF. DNA of the CDR3: TGTGCCAGCAATCGCGCCCGGGGGGCGAGTTCACCCCTCCACTTT.

Sample share makes this clonotype medium-sized. The chain links TRBV5-8 to TRBJ2-7; D unclear. Trimming pared 2 bases from V and 0 bases from J, leaving 12 bases between. This CDR3 region has 15 residues. The germline V gene encodes CDR1 SGHTS and CDR2 YDEGEE. The CDR3 is CASSLEVGNSYEQYF. For the CDR3, the DNA is TGTGCCAGCAGCTTAGAGGTTGGGAACTCCTACGAGCAGTACTTC. The full variable domain, its missing parts supplied by reference TRBV5-8 and TRBJ2-7, is EAGVTQSPTHLIKTRGQQATLRCSPISGHTSVYWYQQALGLGLQFLLWYDEGEERNRGNFPPRFSGRQFPNYSSELNVNALELEDSALYLCASSLEVGNSYEQYFGPGTRLTVT.

This clonotype was recorded only once. The chain employs TRBV19 and TRBJ1-1; perhaps TRBD1 as D (6 bases). This CDR3 has 13 residues. Between the trimmed V and J ends, which lost 4 bases and 8 bases, there was a span of 14 bases. CDR1 and CDR2 (germline): LNHDA, SQIVND (reference sequence). CDR3 protein: CASSTQGPGEAFF. CDR3 sequence (DNA): TGTGCCAGTAGTACACAGGGTCCGGGGGAAGCTTTCTTT.

This clonotype was detected many times. The gene calls are TRBV20-1 and TRBJ2-1; TRBD2 aligns across 7 bases. CDR1 and CDR2 (germline): DFQATT, SNEGSKA (reference sequence). There are 15 residues in the CDR3. With 5 bases clipped from V and 6 bases from J, the junction kept 13 bases outside the gene matches. Here the CDR3 reads CSAGSGAGDPNEQFF. In nucleotides, the CDR3 is TGCAGTGCTGGGAGCGGGGCGGGAGATCCCAATGAGCAGTTCTTC.

In regard to this clonotype: One end of the junction varies from germline; a read error may be responsible. The rearrangement uses TRBV7-2 and TRBJ2-3; the match to TRBD2 covers 10 bases. The CDR3 has 15 amino acids. Looked up from germline, CDR1 is SGHTA and CDR2 is FQGNSA. CDR3 nucleotide sequence: TGTGCCAGCAGCCTTAGTAGCGGGGGGACAGATACGCAGTGTTTT. Translating gives CASSLSSGGTDTQCF.

The chain uses TRBV10-3 and TRBJ2-5; D is uncertain. CDR1 and CDR2 (germline): ENHRY, SYGVKD. V lost 3 bases, J lost 5 bases, and 7 bases lay in between. The CDR3 has 12 residues. The CDR3 here is CAISEGMETQYF. CDR3 DNA: TGTGCCATCAGTGAAGGTATGGAGACCCAGTACTTC.

This clonotype was detected only a few times. The V call is TRBV6-4, the J call TRBJ2-1, with 11 bases lining up with TRBD2. Germline trimming cut 2 bases from V and 5 bases from J; bases unmatched to any gene: 2. This CDR3 comprises 15 residues. CDR1 MRHNA and CDR2 SNTAGT come from the germline V gene. The CDR3 region is CASSDGTSGNNEQFF. CDR3 in DNA: TGTGCCAGCAGTGACGGGACTAGCGGAAACAATGAGCAGTTCTTC.

This chain joins TRBV5-6 and TRBJ1-5; 7 bases line up with TRBD1. The CDR3 totals 12 residues. J was trimmed by 7 bases and V by 4 bases; bases with no gene match: 2. Germline V gene lookup returns CDR1 SGHDT and CDR2 YYEEEE. The CDR3 DNA sequence: TGTGCCAGCAGCAGGGACAGACAGCCCCAGCATTTT. It translates to CASSRDRQPQHF.

As concerns this clonotype: A much larger clone sits a single nucleotide away, making a read error possible. The CDR3 nucleotides are TGTGCCAGCAGCCAAGTTAGCACAGTCTACGAGCAGTACTTC. This translates into CASSQVSTVYEQYF. This rearrangement joins TRBV3-1 to TRBJ2-7; D is undetermined. CDR3 length equals 14 residues. The V end was cut by 1 base, the J end by 3 bases, with 10 bases between. Germline assignment: CDR1 LGHDT and CDR2 YNNKEL (reference sequence).

At least ten counts were recorded for this clonotype. The V call is TRBV12-5, the J call TRBJ1-2, with D possibly TRBD1 on 6 matching bases. This CDR3 has 11 residues. Trimming left V 8 bases short and J 7 bases short, with 11 bases between. Per germline, CDR1 LGHNT and CDR2 FRNRAP. CDR3 DNA: TGTGCTAGTACAGGGTGGGTTGGCTACACCTTC. Its protein product is CASTGWVGYTF. Full variable domain (rest looked up from reference TRBV12-5 and TRBJ1-2): DARVTQTPRHKVTEMGQEVTMRCQPILGHNTVFWYRQTMMQGLELLAYFRNRAPLDDSGMPKDRFSAEMPDATLATLKIQPSEPRDSAVYFCASTGWVGYTFGSGTRLTVV.

The V and J genes are TRBV5-8 and TRBJ2-3, with D perhaps TRBD1 (5 bases). The CDR3 has 14 amino acids. Looked up from germline, CDR1 is SGHTS and CDR2 is YDEGEE. V lost 0 bases to trimming and J lost 0 bases, with 5 bases between them. DNA for the CDR3: TGTGCCAGCAGCTTGGGGGGCAGCACAGATACGCAGTATTTT. It translates to CASSLGGSTDTQYF.

In this sample, this clonotype turned up a few times. This chain links TRBV7-8 with TRBJ2-5, with D maybe TRBD2 (5 bases). The germline CDR1 and CDR2 sequences are SGHVS and FQNEAQ. The CDR3 runs to 12 residues. The V and J ends lost 5 bases and 5 bases respectively, with 9 bases between them. The CDR3 DNA reads TGTGCCAGCAGCCGGGGTGTGGAGACCCAGTACTTC. It specifies CASSRGVETQYF.